This T cell receptor beta chain was sequenced during a study of blood T cell repertoires in COVID-19. Turning to the study itself: COVID-19 samples, acute and convalescent, were from the United States, Italy and Spain. PBMCs, B-cell-depleted T cells, or T cells were the source of the cDNA or gDNA that made up the material.

In the authors' methods: Nucleated cell counts were estimated from reference gene primer amplification. The table came from immunoSEQ multiplex PCR; TCRdb's copy has only in-frame clones and leaves some out. That table is the source of V, J and clone size, and D and trimming were worked out from the DNA. The data contain some 130,000 clones, 84% of them seen just once; the ten biggest clones take up around 1.4%. V lost 6 bases to trimming and J lost 3 bases, with 24 bases between them. The CDR3 sequence is 17 residues long. CDR1 and CDR2 from the germline V gene are ENHRY and SYGVKD. The receptor was derived from a man in his sixties with acute or convalescent COVID-19. The chain joins TRBV10-3 to TRBJ2-7; the D gene is possibly TRBD2 (6 bases). The sample taken for sequencing was peripheral blood. This CDR3 is CAIRGDSRNPSSYEQYF. For the CDR3, the DNA is TGTGCCATCAGGGGGGACTCCAGGAACCCCTCAAGCTACGAGCAGTACTTC.